This T cell receptor (beta chain) emerged from a study of shared clonotypes between healthy human individuals (dated by TCRdb to 2018 to 2020). About the study as a whole: A few men and a couple of women, aged 18 to 49 years, made up the cohort. For each donor, CD4 naive and CD4 memory were each given three plates, CD8 naive was given two plates, and CD8 memory was given one plate. To estimate repertoire size and how much clonotypes are shared between individuals, the study performed deep sequencing of blood TCR repertoires from about five healthy adults. Libraries were prepared and TCR repertoires were sequenced by different laboratories using diverse techniques, in order to increase sequencing depth and limit assay-specific biases. Per donor, leukapheresis produced somewhere between about 0.94 and 8.9 billion PBMCs.

Only a few counts were recorded for this clone. Its antigen is not yet known. There are no base qualities to consult, and no much larger clone falls within one base. Using the deep immunoSEQ assay, multiplex PCR amplified TCR CDR3 regions from genomic DNA. Extracted genomic DNA from each cell subset was distributed evenly across all wells of several immunoSEQ 96-well plates, and each plate was treated as a replicate. Each replicate PCR for sorted subsets received about 0.2 ug genomic DNA, equal to roughly 30,000 T cell genomes. Purified libraries were measured with a Qubit 3.0 fluorometer, size-checked on a Bioanalyzer 2100, and measured again with the KAPA Library Quantification kit. Every immunoSEQ 96-well plate was sequenced on a separate single-read 150-cycle Illumina NextSeq 550 flow cell. The paper's processing steps were these. The immunoSEQ output contained only junctional sequences without quality scores, so filtering could not match that applied to full-length reads. Sequences were annotated with PyIR, a Python wrapper for IgBLAST v1.9, using IMGT germline references to assign V/J genes and CDR3. Reads with weak V/J assignments (E-value above 1e-6), missing CDR3, stop codons, out-of-frame junctions, or ambiguous translated residues were removed. V3J clonotypes were defined by identical inferred V gene, J gene, and CDR3 amino acid sequence. The percentage overlap between two repertoires was calculated by dividing the number of shared unique clonotypes by the size of the smaller repertoire. Repertoire richness was assessed with RTK rarefaction, the Chao1 estimator, and Recon v2.1 estimates of unobserved clonotypes. For all TCRbeta clonotypes obtained by the gDNA method from four donors, generation probabilities were computed with OLGA. Sourced from immuneACCESS, this table was stored by TCRdb with only in-frame sequences that have V and J called. A share of the clones is absent; for the studies checked, an unresolved V gene accounts for under half, and the remainder has no known explanation. V, J and clone size derive from that table, while D and trimming were established from the DNA sequence. The sample has some 2,500,000 clones on record, 80% to 95% of them singletons. Clones ranked in the top ten supply approximately 0.41% of the sample.

The full study reports these points: Across a handful of donors, about 5% of naive CD4, 3.5% of naive CD8, about 2.3% of memory CD4, and approximately 0.4% of memory CD8 clonotypes were shared. Rarefaction of sorted-subset datasets indicated incomplete sequencing despite the large sequencing depth. Pairwise subsampling indicated that sequencing depth was expected to affect the degree of clonotype sharing among donors. Naive subsets generally had larger estimated clonotype richness than memory subsets did. The small number of donors limited the genetic and exposure-history diversity represented. Clonotypes shared by all four sorted-subset donors showed higher generation probabilities than non-shared clonotypes. Sampling was restricted to blood, and TCR repertoires in tissues likely differ from the TCR repertoires found in blood.

Healthy HIV-negative adults with no recently reported acute infections or vaccinations were included as donors. All donors were Caucasian adults living in Nashville, Tennessee, USA. CD4+ T cells were enriched through magnetic negative selection, after which naive cells were positively selected on CD45RA and the remaining negative fraction served as the memory subset. Blood was collected by leukapheresis, and PBMCs were isolated by Ficoll-Histopaque density gradient centrifugation and then cryopreserved in liquid nitrogen vapor phase. Analytical flow cytometry was used to check the purity and quantity of each magnetically sorted T cell population. Genomic DNA was isolated from every sorted fraction and measured by UV absorbance on a Nanodrop 2000c. The germline V gene provides CDR1 SNHLY and CDR2 FYNNEI. The CDR3 holds 15 amino acids from the cysteine to the phenylalanine. The retained sequence is limited to the CDR3, 45 bases, with the frame set at the first base. Trimming costs V 6 bases and J 6 bases, and their ends lie 20 bases apart.

This clonotype originated in a man aged 18-30 years in good health. Some clones in this sample may be carry-over from other donors' samples. Sequencing used naive CD4+ T cells from PBMCs. The cell subset or site label for this specimen denotes: CD45RA+ positively selected. Recombination connected TRBV2 to TRBJ1-2; TRBD1 is perhaps the D gene, given 5 matching bases. The nucleotide sequence is given as TGTGCCAGCAGACTTGTTGGCAGGGCCCCAAATGGCTACACCTTC. The encoded protein is CASRLVGRAPNGYTF.